One and the same sample provided the 12 T cell receptor beta chains below, sequenced in a study of shared clonotypes between healthy human individuals. The data were produced by immunoSEQ multiplex PCR, yet TCRdb's version contains in-frame clones alone and is incomplete. Of a few hundred thousand clones detected, roughly 78% appear once; the ten largest clones hold approximately 12%. Material: PBMCs. These receptors all come from a woman in her forties in good health. Some clones in this sample may be carry-over from other donors' samples.

The chain joins TRBV10-3 to TRBJ1-1, with 7 bases that match TRBD1. V lost 7 bases to trimming and J lost 4 bases; unmatched junction nucleotides: 9. The CDR3 has 14 amino acids. Germline loops: CDR1 ENHRY, CDR2 SYGVKD. In nucleotides, the CDR3 is TGTGCCATCACCGCCGGACAGGACGGCACTGAAGCTTTCTTT. Translating gives CAITAGQDGTEAFF.

The rearrangement uses TRBV7-9 and TRBJ1-1; 7 bases map to TRBD1. In germline, CDR1 is SEHNR, CDR2 FQNEAQ (reference sequence). The CDR3 is 16 amino acids. V was pared by 1 base and J by 6 bases, with 11 bases of the junction left unmatched. The CDR3 nucleotides read TGTGCCAGCAGCTTAGTACAGGGGACCGTCTTACCTGAAGCTTTCTTT. Translating it yields CASSLVQGTVLPEAFF.

This rearrangement joins TRBV15 to TRBJ1-1; D gene ambiguous. The V and J ends lost 5 bases and 0 bases respectively, with 4 bases between them. The CDR3 covers 12 residues. Germline CDR1 reads LNHNV; CDR2 reads YYDKDF (reference sequence). The CDR3 sequence is CATSRVNTEAFF. CDR3 DNA: TGTGCCACCAGCCGTGTGAACACTGAAGCTTTCTTT.

V usage is TRBV6-1 and J usage is TRBJ2-7; TRBD1 matches 10 bases. This CDR3 contains 16 residues. Germline lookup yields CDR1 MNHNS and CDR2 SASEGT. V trimming: 3 bases; J trimming: 2 bases; junction bases outside the gene matches: 7. The CDR3 protein is CASSDVRTGGTYEQYF. For the CDR3, the DNA is TGTGCCAGCAGTGACGTTAGGACAGGGGGGACCTACGAGCAGTACTTC.

The chain employs TRBV7-2 and TRBJ2-5; D might be TRBD1 or TRBD2, each matching 5 bases. The CDR3 has 17 residues. The V end lost 5 bases, the J end lost 5 bases, and 24 bases lay between the germline ends. Looked up from germline, CDR1 is SGHTA and CDR2 is FQGNSA. The CDR3 bases are TGTGCCAGCAGCGACCCCATGCGGGCGGACACTAGGGAGACCCAGTACTTC. It yields the protein CASSDPMRADTRETQYF.

CDR3 bases: TGTGCCAGCAGCCAAGGGGGGGTGGGAGCGGAGACCCAGTACTTC. Amino acid sequence: CASSQGGVGAETQYF. The chain couples TRBV4-2 to TRBJ2-5; possible D gene TRBD2, 6 bases. In germline, CDR1 is LGHNA, CDR2 YNFKEQ. The CDR3 extends over 15 amino acids. Trimming pared 1 base from V and 5 bases from J, leaving 14 bases between.

The chain combines TRBV7-9 with TRBJ2-7; maybe TRBD1 (6 bases). This CDR3 spans 17 amino acids. Germline CDR1 SEHNR, CDR2 FQNEAQ (reference sequence). V was shortened by 5 bases and J by 0 bases, with 20 bases between the two germline ends. The CDR3, as DNA: TGTGCCAGCAGCCTACTAACCCTTGGGACACACTCCTACGAGCAGTACTTC. Translation gives CASSLLTLGTHSYEQYF.

J is TRBJ1-1 and V is TRBV28, with TRBD1 as a possible D gene (5 bases). The CDR3 loop spans 14 amino acids. CDR1 MDHEN and CDR2 SYDVKM come from the germline V gene. V gave up 4 bases and J gave up 1 base, with 10 bases separating them. CDR3 bases: TGTGCCAGCAGTTCACCTGGACAGAACACTGAAGCTTTCTTT. It yields the protein CASSSPGQNTEAFF.

Of note for this clone: Other DNA sequences in this specimen translate into the identical CDR3. This chain uses TRBV30 with TRBJ2-3; 10 bases match TRBD2. The germline V gene encodes CDR1 GTSNPN and CDR2 SVGIG (reference sequence). V lost 0 bases, J lost 3 bases, and 6 bases stayed unmatched. This CDR3 comprises 16 residues. CDR3 in amino acids: CAWSVRSSGRTDTQYF. As DNA, the CDR3 is TGTGCCTGGAGTGTACGGTCTAGCGGGAGAACAGATACGCAGTATTTT.

This chain uses TRBV7-9 with TRBJ1-2; 9 positions agree with TRBD1. V trimming: 4 bases; J trimming: 6 bases; junction bases outside the gene matches: 6. Germline V lookup: CDR1 SEHNR, CDR2 FQNEAQ (reference sequence). The CDR3 length is 14 residues. CDR3 residues: CASSSTGGVNGYTF. CDR3 DNA: TGTGCCAGCAGCTCTACAGGGGGCGTAAATGGCTACACCTTC. Full variable domain (missing parts from reference TRBV7-9 and TRBJ1-2): DTGVSQNPRHKITKRGQNVTFRCDPISEHNRLYWYRQTLGQGPEFLTYFQNEAQLEKSRLLSDRFSAERPKGSFSTLEIQRTEQGDSAMYLCASSSTGGVNGYTFGSGTRLTVV.

The chain carries TRBV28 and TRBJ2-2; either TRBD1 or TRBD2 may supply D (5 bases each). The CDR3 totals 16 residues. CDR1 and CDR2 (germline): MDHEN, SYDVKM. V lost 8 bases and J lost 4, with 20 bases in between. In nucleotides, the CDR3 is TGTGCCAGCGATGTGAGAGGGCAGGGAAGCACCGGGGAGCTGTTTTTT. It codes for CASDVRGQGSTGELFF.

A single count supports this clone. This chain connects TRBV5-4 to TRBJ2-5; D is unresolved. Near its end, the DNA agrees better with TRBJ2-7, so the J call may be wrong. The V gene's germline CDR1 is SGHNT and CDR2 YYREEE (reference sequence). The CDR3 covers 14 residues. The CDR3 nucleotides are TGTGCCAGCAGTGCTGGGCTGAAATCCTACGAGCAGTACTTC. This sequence encodes CASSAGLKSYEQYF.